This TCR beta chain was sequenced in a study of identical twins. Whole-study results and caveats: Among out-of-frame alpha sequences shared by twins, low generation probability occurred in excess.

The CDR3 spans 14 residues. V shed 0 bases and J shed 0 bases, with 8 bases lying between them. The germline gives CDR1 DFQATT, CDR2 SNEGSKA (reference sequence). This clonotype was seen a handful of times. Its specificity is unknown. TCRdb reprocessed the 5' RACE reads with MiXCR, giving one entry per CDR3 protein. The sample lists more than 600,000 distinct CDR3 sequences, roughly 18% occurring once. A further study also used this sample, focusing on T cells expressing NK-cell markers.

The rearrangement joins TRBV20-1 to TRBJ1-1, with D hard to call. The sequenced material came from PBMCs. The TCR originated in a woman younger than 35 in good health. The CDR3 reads CSARDLGMNTEAFF. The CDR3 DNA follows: TGCAGTGCTAGAGATTTGGGAATGAACACTGAAGCTTTCTTT.